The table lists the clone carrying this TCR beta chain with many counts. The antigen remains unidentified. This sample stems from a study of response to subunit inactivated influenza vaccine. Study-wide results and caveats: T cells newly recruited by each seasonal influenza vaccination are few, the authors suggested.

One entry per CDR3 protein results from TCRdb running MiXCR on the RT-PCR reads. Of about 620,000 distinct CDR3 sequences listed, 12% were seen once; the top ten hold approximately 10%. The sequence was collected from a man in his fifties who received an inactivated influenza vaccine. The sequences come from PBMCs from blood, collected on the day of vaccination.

Written as DNA, the CDR3 is TGTGCCAGCAGTTTAGGGGATTACAATGAGCAGTTCTTC. It yields the protein CASSLGDYNEQFF. The rearrangement links TRBV12-3 or TRBV12-4 to TRBJ2-1; D is undetermined. Trimming removed 1 base from V and 4 bases from J, with 5 bases in between. CDR3 size: 13 residues.